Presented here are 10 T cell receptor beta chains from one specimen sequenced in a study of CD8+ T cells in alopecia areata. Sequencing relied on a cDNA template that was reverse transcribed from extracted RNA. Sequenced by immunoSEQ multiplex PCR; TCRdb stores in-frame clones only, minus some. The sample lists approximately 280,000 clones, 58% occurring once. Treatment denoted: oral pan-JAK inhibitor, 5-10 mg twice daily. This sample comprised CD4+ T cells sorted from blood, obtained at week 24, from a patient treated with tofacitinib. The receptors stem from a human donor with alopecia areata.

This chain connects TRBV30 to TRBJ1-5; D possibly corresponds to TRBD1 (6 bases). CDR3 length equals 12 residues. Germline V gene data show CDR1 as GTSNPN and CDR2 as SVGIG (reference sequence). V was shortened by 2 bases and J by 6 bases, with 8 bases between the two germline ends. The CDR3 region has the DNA TGTGCCTGGAGTACAGGGTTTCAGCCCCAGCATTTT. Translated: CAWSTGFQPQHF.

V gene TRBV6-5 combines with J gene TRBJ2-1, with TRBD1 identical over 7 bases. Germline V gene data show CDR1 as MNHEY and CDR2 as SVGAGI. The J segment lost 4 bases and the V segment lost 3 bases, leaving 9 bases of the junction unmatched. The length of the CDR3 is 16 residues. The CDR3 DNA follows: TGTGCCAGCAGTTATCGACCCGGACAGGCATACAATGAGCAGTTCTTC. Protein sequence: CASSYRPGQAYNEQFF.

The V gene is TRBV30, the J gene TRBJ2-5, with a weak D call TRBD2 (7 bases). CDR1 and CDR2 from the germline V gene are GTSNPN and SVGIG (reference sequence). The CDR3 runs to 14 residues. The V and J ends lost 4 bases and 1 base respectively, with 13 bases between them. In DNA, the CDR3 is TGTGCCTGGAATCTGAGGGGGGGCCAAGAGACCCAGTACTTC. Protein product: CAWNLRGGQETQYF.

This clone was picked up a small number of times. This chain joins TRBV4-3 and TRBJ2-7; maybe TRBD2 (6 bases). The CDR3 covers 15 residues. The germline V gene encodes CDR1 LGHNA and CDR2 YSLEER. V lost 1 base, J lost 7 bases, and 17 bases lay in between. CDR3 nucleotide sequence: TGCGCCAGCAGCCAAGGGCCGGGCGGGGCATGGGAGCAGTACTTC. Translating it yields CASSQGPGGAWEQYF.

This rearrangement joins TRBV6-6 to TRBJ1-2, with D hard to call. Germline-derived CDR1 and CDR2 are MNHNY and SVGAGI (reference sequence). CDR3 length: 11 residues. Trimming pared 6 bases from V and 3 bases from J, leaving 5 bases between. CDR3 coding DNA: TGTGCCAGCAGCCGATACTATGGCTACACCTTC. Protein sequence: CASSRYYGYTF.

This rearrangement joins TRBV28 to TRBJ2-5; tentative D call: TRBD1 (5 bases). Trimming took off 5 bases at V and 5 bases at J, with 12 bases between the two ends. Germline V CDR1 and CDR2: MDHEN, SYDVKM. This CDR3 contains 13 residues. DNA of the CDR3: TGTGCCAGCAGTATCAGGGATTTGGAGACCCAGTACTTC. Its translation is CASSIRDLETQYF.

The CDR3 sequence: CSAKPGTEETQYF. CDR3 DNA sequence: TGCAGCGCAAAACCGGGGACAGAAGAGACCCAGTACTTC. The chain has TRBV29-1 and TRBJ2-5, with TRBD1 matching 7 bases. Trimming cost V 7 bases and J 3 bases; bases outside gene matches: 8. Looked up from germline, CDR1 is SQVTM and CDR2 is ANQGSEA. The CDR3 totals 13 residues.

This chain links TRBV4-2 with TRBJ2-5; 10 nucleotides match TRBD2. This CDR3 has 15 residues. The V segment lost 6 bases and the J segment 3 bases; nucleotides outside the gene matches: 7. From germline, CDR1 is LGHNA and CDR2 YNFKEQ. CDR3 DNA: TGTGCCAGCAGTCGAACCGGGACTAGCGAAGAGACCCAGTACTTC. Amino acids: CASSRTGTSEETQYF.

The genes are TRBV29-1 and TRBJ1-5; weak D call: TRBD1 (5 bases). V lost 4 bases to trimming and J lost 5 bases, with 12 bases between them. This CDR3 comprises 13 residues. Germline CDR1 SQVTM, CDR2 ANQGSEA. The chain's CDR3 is CSVVAGGDQPQHF. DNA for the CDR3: TGCAGCGTTGTTGCCGGGGGAGATCAGCCCCAGCATTTT. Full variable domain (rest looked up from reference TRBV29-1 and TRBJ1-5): SAVISQKPSRDICQRGTSLTIQCQVDSQVTMMFWYRQQPGQSLTLIATANQGSEATYESGFVIDKFPISRPNLTFSTLTVSNMSPEDSSIYLCSVVAGGDQPQHFGDGTRLSIL.

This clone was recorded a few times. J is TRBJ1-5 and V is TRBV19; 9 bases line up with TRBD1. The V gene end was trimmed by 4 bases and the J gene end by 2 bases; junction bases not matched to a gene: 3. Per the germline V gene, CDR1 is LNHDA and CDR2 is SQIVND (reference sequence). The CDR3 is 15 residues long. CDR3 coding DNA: TGTGCCAGTAGTACAAGGACAGGGGGCAATCAGCCCCAGCATTTT. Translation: CASSTRTGGNQPQHF.